These 10 T cell receptor beta chains came from one sample sequenced in a study of shared clonotypes between healthy human individuals. Assay used: immunoSEQ multiplex PCR; TCRdb lists only in-frame clones, some missing. The data show some 1.5 million clones, with 95% to 99% seen just once and about 0.45% held by the top ten. The sample consisted of naive CD4+ T cells sorted from blood. Subset denoted: CD45RA+ positively selected. These receptors were taken from a young man in good health.

The CDR3 here is CASSQVTNNEQFF. The CDR3, as DNA: TGCGCCAGCAGCCAAGTGACAAACAATGAGCAGTTCTTC. The chain has TRBV4-1 and TRBJ2-1; D is unclear. From germline, CDR1 is MGHRA and CDR2 YSYEKL. This CDR3 is 13 amino acids long. V dropped 1 base and J dropped 5 bases, with 6 bases sitting between them.

The chain carries TRBV6-5 and TRBJ2-7; 9 bases agree with TRBD2. The CDR3 spans 14 residues. Germline V gene lookup returns CDR1 MNHEY and CDR2 SVGAGI. V shed 7 bases, J shed 4 bases, and the junction held 8 bases outside the gene matches. CDR3 protein: CASTGWSGRYEQYF. The CDR3 coding sequence is TGTGCCAGCACCGGGTGGAGCGGGAGGTACGAGCAGTACTTC.

The chain combines TRBV7-9 with TRBJ1-2; D call uncertain. Per the germline V gene, CDR1 is SEHNR and CDR2 is FQNEAQ (reference sequence). This CDR3 spans 15 amino acids. V lost 0 bases and J 0 bases, leaving 8 bases between the germline ends. The CDR3 DNA reads TGTGCCAGCAGCTTAGCACTAGGTTCTAACTATGGCTACACCTTC. Translated, it gives CASSLALGSNYGYTF.

On this clone: Other DNA sequences within the sample encode an identical CDR3. The chain recombines TRBV5-1 with TRBJ2-2; 14 bases line up with TRBD2. V trimming: 0 bases; J trimming: 6 bases; junction bases outside the gene matches: 1. Germline lookup yields CDR1 SGHRS and CDR2 YFSETQ. The CDR3 length is 16 residues. The CDR3 bases are TGCGCCAGCAGCTTGGGACTAGCGGGAGGGGCCGGGGAGCTGTTTTTT. Amino acid sequence: CASSLGLAGGAGELFF.

This clone occurred once. The chain has TRBV5-1 and TRBJ1-2; 7 nucleotides align to TRBD1. The CDR3 spans 15 residues. From germline, CDR1 is SGHRS and CDR2 YFSETQ. V dropped 4 bases and J dropped 7; count of bases not matched to a gene: 13. The CDR3 region is CASSKGDRDWRGYTF. The CDR3 nucleotides are TGCGCCAGCAGCAAAGGAGACAGGGATTGGCGTGGCTACACCTTC.

This clone occurred a few times. Other nucleotide sequences from this sample produce the same CDR3. The CDR3: CASSPRTANTGELFF. CDR3 DNA: TGTGCCAGCTCACCAAGGACAGCGAACACCGGGGAGCTGTTTTTT. This sequence joins TRBV18 and TRBJ2-2; the D gene is possibly TRBD1 (6 bases). With 2 bases removed from V and 0 bases from J, the gap between germline ends came to 7 bases. Germline V gives CDR1 KGHSH, CDR2 LQKENI. The CDR3 is 15 amino acids.

The V and J genes are TRBV19 and TRBJ1-1; possibly TRBD1 for D (5 bases). Per germline, CDR1 LNHDA and CDR2 SQIVND (reference sequence). The V and J ends lost 6 bases and 3 bases respectively, with 14 bases between them. The CDR3 has 14 amino acids. CDR3 sequence (DNA): TGTGCCAGTAGCCCGATAGGGGTCGACACTGAAGCTTTCTTT. Translated, it gives CASSPIGVDTEAFF.

The chain has TRBV28 and TRBJ2-2; D is unclear. The CDR3 spans 12 residues. Trimming removed 8 bases at V and 5 bases at J, with 9 bases between. Looked up from germline, CDR1 is MDHEN and CDR2 is SYDVKM. The CDR3: CASHRGTGELFF. CDR3 in DNA: TGTGCCAGCCATAGAGGAACCGGGGAGCTGTTTTTT.

This chain joins TRBV6-1 and TRBJ2-7; D gene unclear. CDR3 length: 13 residues. V lost 11 bases, J lost 0 bases, and 14 bases lay in between. Germline-derived CDR1 and CDR2 are MNHNS and SASEGT. This chain's CDR3 is CAAKRGPSYEQYF. CDR3 coding DNA: TGTGCCGCAAAACGTGGTCCCTCCTACGAGCAGTACTTC.

The V and J genes are TRBV27 and TRBJ2-1; weak D call: TRBD1 (6 bases). The CDR3 totals 17 residues. Trimming took 4 bases from V and 1 from J, leaving 17 bases between them. CDR1 and CDR2 from the germline V gene are MNHEY and SMNVEV (reference sequence). Written as DNA, the CDR3 is TGTGCCAGCAGTTGGGGATTCACAGGGAGATCCTACAATGAGCAGTTCTTC. This translates into CASSWGFTGRSYNEQFF.